This entry lists 28 T cell receptor beta chains sequenced from one sample in a study of cytomegalovirus exposure and HLA in healthy donors. Primers: 60 Vbeta forward and 13 Jbeta reverse. Libraries were prepared by immunoSEQ multiplex PCR; TCRdb keeps only in-frame clonotypes and omits some of them. The data show about 90,000 clones, with around 84% seen just once and 2% to 2.5% held by the top ten. Sequencing was done on a sample of PBMCs. The receptors here all came from a man between 18 and 29 years old in good health and CMV-seronegative.

This clone was picked up a small number of times. The gene calls are TRBV5-1 and TRBJ2-3; 13 bases map to TRBD2. Germline assignment: CDR1 SGHRS and CDR2 YFSETQ. This CDR3 is 15 amino acids long. V shed 4 bases, J shed 1 base, and the junction held 0 bases outside the gene matches. CDR3 nucleotides: TGCGCCAGCAGCGGACTAGCGGGAGGCACAGATACGCAGTATTTT. This gives the protein CASSGLAGGTDTQYF.

This clone was detected only a few times. The chain couples TRBV30 to TRBJ1-2, with 8 bases aligning to TRBD1. CDR1 and CDR2 from the germline V gene are GTSNPN and SVGIG (reference sequence). After removal of 4 bases from V and 4 bases from J, the junction contained 11 bases not matched to a gene. The CDR3 consists of 15 residues. This CDR3 reads CAWIRQGAFTYGYTF. In DNA, the CDR3 is TGTGCCTGGATCCGGCAGGGGGCGTTCACCTATGGCTACACCTTC.

V and J are TRBV14 and TRBJ2-7, with D unresolved. The CDR3 has 16 amino acids. Germline-derived CDR1 and CDR2 are SGHDN and FVKESK. Between the trimmed V and J ends, which lost 1 base and 0 bases, there was a span of 13 bases. DNA of the CDR3: TGTGCCAGCAGCCAAGGGTGGCCAAGAAGCTCCTACGAGCAGTACTTC. It is translated as CASSQGWPRSSYEQYF.

This rearrangement joins TRBV5-1 to TRBJ1-1, with 8 bases matching TRBD1. V was pared by 2 bases and J by 8 bases, with 5 bases of the junction left unmatched. Germline V gene data show CDR1 as SGHRS and CDR2 as YFSETQ. The CDR3 extends over 13 amino acids. In DNA form, the CDR3 reads TGCGCCAGCAGCTTCCGTCGGACAGGGGAAGCTTTCTTT. It is translated as CASSFRRTGEAFF.

The chain employs TRBV27 and TRBJ2-3; 7 bases agree with TRBD2. From germline, CDR1 is MNHEY and CDR2 SMNVEV (reference sequence). The CDR3 length is 15 residues. With 2 bases clipped from V and 3 bases from J, the junction kept 5 bases outside the gene matches. The CDR3 here is CASSLRLAVTDTQYF. For the CDR3, the DNA is TGTGCCAGCAGTTTACGGCTAGCGGTTACAGATACGCAGTATTTT.

In DNA form, the CDR3 reads TGTGCCAGCGGCCTTGGGACAGGGGACTACTATGGCTACACCTTC. Its protein product is CASGLGTGDYYGYTF. The chain recombines TRBV6-1 with TRBJ1-2; 10 bases fit TRBD1. V dropped 8 bases and J dropped 3; count of bases not matched to a gene: 9. Germline V CDR1 and CDR2: MNHNS, SASEGT. The CDR3 spans 15 residues.

The V call is TRBV28, the J call TRBJ2-5, with D tentatively TRBD2 (5 bases). The CDR3 sequence is 15 residues long. V shed 7 bases and J shed 5 bases, with 20 bases lying between them. Germline V lookup: CDR1 MDHEN, CDR2 SYDVKM. CDR3 DNA sequence: TGTGCCAGCACCGCCAACCGGATTAGAGGGGAGACCCAGTACTTC. Protein sequence: CASTANRIRGETQYF.

The CDR3 spells CASSLRAGGYYTEAFF. The DNA of the CDR3 is TGTGCCAGTAGTTTGAGGGCAGGAGGTTATTACACTGAAGCTTTCTTT. The V gene is TRBV19, the J gene TRBJ1-1; D remains unclear. The CDR3 totals 16 residues. Per germline, CDR1 LNHDA and CDR2 SQIVND (reference sequence). V lost 5 bases and J 3 bases, leaving 19 bases between the germline ends.

This chain uses TRBV30 with TRBJ2-2; TRBD2 matches 9 bases. Trimming took 1 base from V and 5 from J; bases not matched to a gene: 14. Germline CDR1 reads GTSNPN; CDR2 reads SVGIG (reference sequence). The CDR3 covers 18 residues. The CDR3 here is CAWSGRSSGSSRTGELFF. The CDR3 nucleotides are TGTGCCTGGAGTGGGCGGAGTAGCGGGAGTTCGAGGACCGGGGAGCTGTTTTTT. Full variable domain (rest looked up from reference TRBV30 and TRBJ2-2): SQTIHQWPATLVQPVGSPLSLECTVEGTSNPNLYWYRQAAGRGLQLLFYSVGIGQISSEVPQNLSASRPQDRQFILSSKKLLLSDSGFYLCAWSGRSSGSSRTGELFFGEGSRLTVL.

This chain joins TRBV7-6 and TRBJ2-3, with 10 bases matching TRBD2. This CDR3 has 17 amino acids. Germline loops: CDR1 SGHVS, CDR2 FNYEAQ. The J segment lost 1 base and the V segment lost 1 base, leaving 5 bases of the junction unmatched. This CDR3 is CASSLGLAGVGTDTQYF. The CDR3 bases are TGTGCCAGCAGCTTAGGGCTAGCGGGGGTGGGCACAGATACGCAGTATTTT.

This chain joins TRBV5-6 and TRBJ1-5, with a possible D match to TRBD1 (5 bases). Trimming left V 4 bases short and J 7 bases short, with 12 bases between. Germline V gene sequence: CDR1 SGHDT, CDR2 YYEEEE. This CDR3 has 13 residues. CDR3 residues: CASSRGTWQPQHF. The CDR3, as DNA: TGTGCCAGCAGCCGGGGGACTTGGCAGCCCCAGCATTTT.

The V and J genes are TRBV11-2 and TRBJ2-2; TRBD2 agrees at 7 bases. Trimming cost V 4 bases and J 6 bases; bases outside gene matches: 5. The CDR3 is 14 amino acids. The germline CDR1 and CDR2 sequences are SGHAT and FQNNGV. CDR3 sequence reads: CASSSLAGAGELFF. CDR3 bases: TGTGCCAGCAGCTCCCTGGCGGGGGCCGGGGAGCTGTTTTTT.

The V call is TRBV11-2, the J call TRBJ2-1, with 13 bases that match TRBD2. The CDR3 spans 14 residues. V trimming: 10 bases; J trimming: 5 bases; junction bases outside the gene matches: 5. Germline V gene sequence: CDR1 SGHAT, CDR2 FQNNGV. The CDR3 protein is CATRGLAGHNEQFF. The DNA for the CDR3 is TGTGCCACCCGGGGACTAGCGGGACACAATGAGCAGTTCTTC.

The gene calls are TRBV6-5 and TRBJ1-1; D is undetermined. Between the trimmed V and J ends, which lost 6 bases and 3 bases, there was a span of 11 bases. Germline V gives CDR1 MNHEY, CDR2 SVGAGI. The CDR3 spans 13 residues. CDR3 sequence reads: CASSLRRDTEAFF. The CDR3 nucleotides are TGTGCCAGCAGCCTCCGGAGGGACACTGAAGCTTTCTTT.

The V and J genes are TRBV15 and TRBJ2-7; 8 bases align to TRBD1. Germline V lookup: CDR1 LNHNV, CDR2 YYDKDF (reference sequence). The CDR3 spans 13 residues. V shed 10 bases, J shed 1 base, and the junction held 6 bases outside the gene matches. CDR3 sequence reads: CASSGTGSYEQYF. The CDR3 DNA reads TGTGCCAGCTCCGGGACAGGTTCCTACGAGCAGTACTTC.

DNA for the CDR3: TGTGCCAGCAGTTCAGGACAGGGGGCAGTTCAGCCCCAGCATTTT. Amino acid sequence: CASSSGQGAVQPQHF. V is TRBV6-1 and J is TRBJ1-5; 11 nucleotides align to TRBD1. The CDR3 is 15 amino acids. With V trimmed by 5 bases and J by 6 bases, 6 bases remained unmatched. The germline gives CDR1 MNHNS, CDR2 SASEGT.

The genes are TRBV7-2 and TRBJ1-2; D might be TRBD1 (5 bases). CDR1 is SGHTA, CDR2 FQGNSA, per germline. The CDR3 has 15 residues. V dropped 1 base and J dropped 4 bases, with 13 bases sitting between them. CDR3 nucleotides: TGTGCCAGCAGCTTAGGGGGAGGGGTGTCCTATGGCTACACCTTC. Its translation: CASSLGGGVSYGYTF.

This chain joins TRBV7-6 and TRBJ2-3; 11 nucleotides line up with TRBD2. This CDR3 spans 14 amino acids. The germline V gene encodes CDR1 SGHVS and CDR2 FNYEAQ. Trimming took 5 bases from V and 6 from J; bases not matched to a gene: 4. In DNA form, the CDR3 reads TGTGCCAGCAGCACCACTAGCGGGGGCGATACGCAGTATTTT. Protein product: CASSTTSGGDTQYF.

The chain recombines TRBV27 with TRBJ2-7; 10 bases fit TRBD1. Germline CDR1 reads MNHEY; CDR2 reads SMNVEV (reference sequence). J gave up 3 bases and V 3 bases, and 2 bases lay outside the gene matches. This CDR3 is 14 amino acids long. CDR3 sequence (DNA): TGTGCCAGCAGTTTTGGGACAGGGGACTACGAGCAGTACTTC. Its protein product is CASSFGTGDYEQYF.

The gene calls are TRBV19 and TRBJ1-2, with 7 bases aligning to TRBD1. Per the germline V gene, CDR1 is LNHDA and CDR2 is SQIVND (reference sequence). This CDR3 contains 13 residues. V lost 5 bases and J lost 4; bases outside the gene matches: 4. CDR3: CASSGDSGYGYTF. CDR3 DNA sequence: TGTGCCAGTAGTGGGGACAGCGGCTATGGCTACACCTTC.

V usage is TRBV10-2 and J usage is TRBJ1-1; D is undetermined. Germline V gene sequence: CDR1 WSHSY, CDR2 SAAADI. CDR3 length: 16 residues. V was pared by 5 bases and J by 0 bases, with 16 bases between. The CDR3, as DNA: TGCGCCAGCAGTTGGGAGTTGCCAAGCATGAACACTGAAGCTTTCTTT. It translates to CASSWELPSMNTEAFF.

This chain uses TRBV6-6 with TRBJ2-2, with 8 bases fitting TRBD2. The V and J ends lost 5 bases and 1 base, in that order; junction bases with no gene match: 6. From germline, CDR1 is MNHNY and CDR2 SVGAGI (reference sequence). This CDR3 has 16 residues. The CDR3 bases are TGTGCCAGCAGTCAGCCGGGACTAGAGAACACCGGGGAGCTGTTTTTT. This codes for CASSQPGLENTGELFF.

The chain carries TRBV6-1 and TRBJ2-5, with D possibly TRBD2 on 7 matching bases. Trimming pared 2 bases from V and 5 bases from J, leaving 12 bases between. The CDR3 is 14 amino acids. Germline V gives CDR1 MNHNS, CDR2 SASEGT. CDR3 DNA sequence: TGTGCCAGCAGTGAACAGGGGAGGGGGGAGACCCAGTACTTC. The encoded protein is CASSEQGRGETQYF.

V gene TRBV5-1 combines with J gene TRBJ2-7; 10 bases line up with TRBD2. The ends lost 6 bases at V and 3 bases at J; junction bases unmatched: 6. The CDR3 consists of 14 residues. From germline, CDR1 is SGHRS and CDR2 YFSETQ. This CDR3 is CASKWTSGFYEQYF. The CDR3 nucleotides read TGCGCCAGCAAATGGACTAGCGGATTCTACGAGCAGTACTTC.

This clone was counted only a few times. This rearrangement joins TRBV5-6 to TRBJ1-4; the match to TRBD1 covers 7 bases. In germline, CDR1 is SGHDT, CDR2 YYEEEE. V trimming: 4 bases; J trimming: 6 bases; junction bases outside the gene matches: 9. The CDR3 totals 15 residues. For the CDR3, the DNA is TGTGCCAGCAGCGCTCAGAGACAGGGACATGAAAAACTGTTTTTT. Amino acids: CASSAQRQGHEKLFF.

As to this clone: An end of the junction does not agree with germline; a read error may underlie this. V gene TRBV6-1 combines with J gene TRBJ1-6; D unresolved. This CDR3 is built from 12 residues. Per the germline V gene, CDR1 is MNHNS and CDR2 is SASEGT. The CDR3 nucleotides read TGTGCCGGCAGAGTCGGTGGTTCACCCCTCCACTTT. Its protein product is CAGRVGGSPLHF.

The rearrangement links TRBV12-5 to TRBJ2-2; the match to TRBD1 covers 10 bases. V dropped 2 bases and J dropped 4; count of bases not matched to a gene: 4. The CDR3 runs 16 residues. Germline CDR1 reads LGHNT; CDR2 reads FRNRAP. The CDR3 coding sequence is TGTGCTAGTGGTTTGTGGGGACAGGGGAGCACCGGGGAGCTGTTTTTT. Translated: CASGLWGQGSTGELFF.

V usage is TRBV10-1 and J usage is TRBJ1-1; D perhaps matches TRBD1 (6 bases). Trimming pared 4 bases from V and 8 bases from J, leaving 14 bases between. The CDR3 has 13 residues. The germline V gene encodes CDR1 WNHNN and CDR2 SYGVQD (reference sequence). This CDR3 is CASSVKQGFEAFF. The CDR3 DNA sequence: TGCGCCAGCAGTGTAAAACAGGGCTTCGAAGCTTTCTTT.